This T cell receptor beta chain is from a study of T cells in Graves' hyperthyroidism and ophthalmopathy. Study in general: Once the initial diagnosis was made, peripheral blood was obtained before any treatment. Study-level results: With a median lead of around 5.9 months before onset, the model predicted ophthalmopathy. By a 13 V-J model, ophthalmopathy was set apart from stable hyperthyroidism.

Of note for this clonotype: As yet, its antigen is unknown.

Germline V gene sequence: CDR1 SGHTS, CDR2 YDEGEE. Germline trimming cut 3 bases from V and 3 bases from J; bases unmatched to any gene: 7. The CDR3 has 16 amino acids. In the ophthalmopathy cohort, Clinical Activity Score was at least 3, NOSPECS grade at least 4, and duration under 3 months. TCR beta CDR3 sequences were amplified from RNA transcripts. The primer set for the first-round RT-PCR of the TCR CDR3 was HTBI. In TCRdb, the multiplex PCR reads were re-called with MiXCR into one record per CDR3 protein. This table holds 400,000 to 450,000 distinct CDR3 sequences, approximately 14% found once. This sequence joins TRBV5-8 and TRBJ2-7; TRBD2 aligns across 12 bases. Sample: blood. This clonotype originated in a young man with Graves' ophthalmopathy. CDR3 sequence (DNA): TGTGCCAGCAGCTATCGGACTAGCGGGGATTACTACGAGCAGTACTTC. Protein product: CASSYRTSGDYYEQYF.